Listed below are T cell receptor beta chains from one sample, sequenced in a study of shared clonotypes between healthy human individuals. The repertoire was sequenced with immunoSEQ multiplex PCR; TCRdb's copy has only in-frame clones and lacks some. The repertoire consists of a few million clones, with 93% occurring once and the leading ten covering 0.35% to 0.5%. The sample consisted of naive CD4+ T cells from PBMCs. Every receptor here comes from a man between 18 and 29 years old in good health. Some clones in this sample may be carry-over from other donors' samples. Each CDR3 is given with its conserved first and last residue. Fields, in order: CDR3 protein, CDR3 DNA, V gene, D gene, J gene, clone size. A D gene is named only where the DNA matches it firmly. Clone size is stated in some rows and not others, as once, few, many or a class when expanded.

CDR3aa: CASMRGRTNEKLFF
CDR3nt: TGTGCCAGCATGCGGGGGCGTACTAATGAAAAACTGTTTTTT
v_gene: TRBV2
d_gene: NA
j_gene: TRBJ1-4
abundance: NA

CDR3aa: CASSPGLAGGADTQYF
CDR3nt: TGTGCCAGCAGCCCCGGACTAGCGGGGGGGGCAGATACGCAGTATTTT
v_gene: TRBV7-7
d_gene: TRBD2
j_gene: TRBJ2-3
abundance: NA

CDR3aa: CASSYSTPGDEQYF
CDR3nt: TGTGCCAGCAGTTACTCGACCCCAGGGGACGAGCAGTACTTC
v_gene: TRBV6-5
d_gene: NA
j_gene: TRBJ2-7
abundance: NA

CDR3aa: CAWSIPVTDTAYEQYF
CDR3nt: TGTGCCTGGAGTATTCCGGTAACGGATACGGCCTACGAGCAGTACTTC
v_gene: TRBV30
d_gene: NA
j_gene: TRBJ2-7
abundance: NA

CDR3aa: CASSFFWGLDVETQYF
CDR3nt: TGTGCCAGCAGTTTCTTTTGGGGGCTGGATGTCGAGACCCAGTACTTC
v_gene: TRBV28
d_gene: NA
j_gene: TRBJ2-5
abundance: NA

CDR3aa: CASSNPADYQETQYF
CDR3nt: TGTGCCAGTAGTAACCCCGCGGACTATCAAGAGACCCAGTACTTC
v_gene: TRBV19
d_gene: NA
j_gene: TRBJ2-5
abundance: NA

CDR3aa: CSAHRLYSSQGGETQYF
CDR3nt: TGCAGCGCCCATCGGTTATATTCCAGCCAGGGTGGGGAGACCCAGTACTTC
v_gene: TRBV29-1
d_gene: NA
j_gene: TRBJ2-5
abundance: once

CDR3aa: CASSKGQGAQETQYF
CDR3nt: TGCGCCAGCAGCAAGGGACAGGGGGCCCAAGAGACCCAGTACTTC
v_gene: TRBV5-1
d_gene: TRBD1
j_gene: TRBJ2-5
abundance: NA

CDR3aa: CASSFTSGRDTQYF
CDR3nt: TGTGCCAGCAGCTTTACTAGCGGGAGGGATACGCAGTATTTT
v_gene: TRBV5-4
d_gene: TRBD2
j_gene: TRBJ2-3
abundance: NA

CDR3aa: CASQRAGGEQYF
CDR3nt: TGTGCCAGCCAGAGGGCAGGAGGCGAGCAGTACTTC
v_gene: TRBV11-3
d_gene: NA
j_gene: TRBJ2-7
abundance: NA

CDR3aa: CASQGQPNTEAFF
CDR3nt: TGTGCCAGTCAGGGACAACCCAACACTGAAGCTTTCTTT
v_gene: TRBV28
d_gene: NA
j_gene: TRBJ1-1
abundance: NA

CDR3aa: CASSLVQGASSGANVLTF
CDR3nt: TGTGCCAGCAGCTTGGTCCAGGGGGCATCATCTGGGGCCAACGTCCTGACTTTC
v_gene: TRBV5-6
d_gene: TRBD1
j_gene: TRBJ2-6
abundance: NA

CDR3aa: CASSQTPGQGSPRVGQPQHF
CDR3nt: TGTGCCAGCAGCCAGACCCCGGGACAGGGATCCCCGAGGGTCGGACAGCCCCAGCATTTT
v_gene: TRBV28
d_gene: TRBD1
j_gene: TRBJ1-5
abundance: NA

CDR3aa: CASSSGSPEETQYF
CDR3nt: TGCGCCAGCAGCTCAGGGAGCCCTGAAGAGACCCAGTACTTC
v_gene: TRBV5-1
d_gene: NA
j_gene: TRBJ2-5
abundance: NA

CDR3aa: CSVERLLAGGPRETQYF
CDR3nt: TGCAGCGTTGAGAGATTACTAGCGGGAGGGCCTAGAGAGACCCAGTACTTC
v_gene: TRBV29-1
d_gene: TRBD2
j_gene: TRBJ2-5
abundance: NA

CDR3aa: CASTLGTASSGNTIYF
CDR3nt: TGCGCCAGCACCTTAGGGACGGCGAGCTCTGGAAACACCATATATTTT
v_gene: TRBV5-1
d_gene: NA
j_gene: TRBJ1-3
abundance: NA

CDR3aa: CASRGQVLGENEQFF
CDR3nt: TGTGCCAGCAGAGGACAGGTTCTGGGGGAGAATGAGCAGTTCTTC
v_gene: TRBV27
d_gene: TRBD1
j_gene: TRBJ2-1
abundance: NA

CDR3aa: CASSSSGLTRETQYF
CDR3nt: TGTGCCAGCAGCAGCTCGGGACTAACCAGAGAGACCCAGTACTTC
v_gene: TRBV7-7
d_gene: TRBD2
j_gene: TRBJ2-5
abundance: NA

CDR3aa: CASSIRGYGNEQFF
CDR3nt: TGTGCCAGTAGTATTCGCGGCTATGGAAATGAGCAGTTCTTC
v_gene: TRBV19
d_gene: NA
j_gene: TRBJ2-1
abundance: NA

CDR3aa: CASSPLPGGDTDTQYF
CDR3nt: TGCGCCAGCAGCCCCCTCCCGGGGGGGGACACAGATACGCAGTATTTT
v_gene: TRBV5-1
d_gene: TRBD2
j_gene: TRBJ2-3
abundance: NA

CDR3aa: CASSFLAANTGELFF
CDR3nt: TGTGCCAGCAGCTTCCTAGCGGCGAACACCGGGGAGCTGTTTTTT
v_gene: TRBV5-4
d_gene: TRBD2
j_gene: TRBJ2-2
abundance: NA

CDR3aa: CASSPLAGSPYNEQFF
CDR3nt: TGTGCCAGCAGCCCTCTAGCGGGATCTCCTTACAATGAGCAGTTCTTC
v_gene: TRBV14
d_gene: TRBD2
j_gene: TRBJ2-1
abundance: NA

CDR3aa: CASSLRQGWGTGELFF
CDR3nt: TGTGCCAGCAGTTTACGGCAGGGCTGGGGCACCGGGGAGCTGTTTTTT
v_gene: TRBV28
d_gene: NA
j_gene: TRBJ2-2
abundance: once

CDR3aa: CASSSFRPPDRNEQYF
CDR3nt: TGTGCCAGCAGTTCGTTTAGACCCCCGGACCGAAACGAGCAGTACTTC
v_gene: TRBV27
d_gene: NA
j_gene: TRBJ2-7
abundance: NA

CDR3aa: CATSREGQGWQPQHF
CDR3nt: TGTGCCACCAGCAGAGAGGGACAGGGCTGGCAGCCCCAGCATTTT
v_gene: TRBV15
d_gene: TRBD1
j_gene: TRBJ1-5
abundance: few

CDR3aa: CASSPLGTSSDTQYF
CDR3nt: TGCGCCAGCAGCCCTTTGGGGACATCCAGCGATACGCAGTATTTT
v_gene: TRBV4-1
d_gene: NA
j_gene: TRBJ2-3
abundance: NA

CDR3aa: CASDSGTVQETQYF
CDR3nt: TGCGCCAGCGACTCCGGGACAGTCCAAGAGACCCAGTACTTC
v_gene: TRBV5-1
d_gene: TRBD1
j_gene: TRBJ2-5
abundance: NA

CDR3aa: CAISANRGVSNQPQHF
CDR3nt: TGTGCCATCAGTGCCAACAGGGGGGTGAGCAATCAGCCCCAGCATTTT
v_gene: TRBV10-3
d_gene: TRBD1
j_gene: TRBJ1-5
abundance: NA

CDR3aa: CASSQDLRTGGSSYTF
CDR3nt: TGTGCCAGCAGCCAAGATTTACGGACAGGCGGCTCTAGCTACACCTTC
v_gene: TRBV14
d_gene: TRBD1
j_gene: TRBJ1-2
abundance: NA

CDR3aa: CASSAGQKNTEAFF
CDR3nt: TGTGCCAGCAGTGCCGGACAGAAGAACACTGAAGCTTTCTTT
v_gene: TRBV27
d_gene: NA
j_gene: TRBJ1-1
abundance: NA

CDR3aa: CASSPGPGRGPGELFF
CDR3nt: TGTGCCAGCAGTCCAGGGCCTGGGAGGGGGCCCGGGGAGCTGTTTTTT
v_gene: TRBV2
d_gene: NA
j_gene: TRBJ2-2
abundance: NA

CDR3aa: CASSKTGTGELFF
CDR3nt: TGCGCCAGCAGCAAAACGGGCACCGGGGAGCTGTTTTTT
v_gene: TRBV10-1
d_gene: NA
j_gene: TRBJ2-2
abundance: NA

CDR3aa: CASSARDRGPNEKLFF
CDR3nt: TGTGCCAGCAGCGCCCGGGACAGGGGACCTAATGAAAAACTGTTTTTT
v_gene: TRBV5-8
d_gene: TRBD1
j_gene: TRBJ1-4
abundance: NA

CDR3aa: CASSLADGTYEQYF
CDR3nt: TGTGCCAGCAGCTTGGCCGACGGGACCTACGAGCAGTACTTC
v_gene: TRBV5-5
d_gene: NA
j_gene: TRBJ2-7
abundance: NA

CDR3aa: CASSFRQGAHEQYF
CDR3nt: TGTGCCAGTAGTTTCCGACAGGGGGCCCACGAGCAGTACTTC
v_gene: TRBV19
d_gene: TRBD1
j_gene: TRBJ2-7
abundance: NA

CDR3aa: CASSPDTGTLLQYF
CDR3nt: TGCGCCAGCAGCCCGGATACCGGGACCCTTCTCCAGTACTTC
v_gene: TRBV5-1
d_gene: NA
j_gene: TRBJ2-5
abundance: NA

CDR3aa: CAWSVQRDQPQHF
CDR3nt: TGTGCCTGGAGTGTACAGAGGGATCAGCCCCAGCATTTT
v_gene: TRBV30
d_gene: NA
j_gene: TRBJ1-5
abundance: few

CDR3aa: CASSPGVGGNEQYF
CDR3nt: TGTGCCAGCTCACCGGGGGTGGGTGGTAACGAGCAGTACTTC
v_gene: TRBV18
d_gene: NA
j_gene: TRBJ2-7
abundance: NA

CDR3aa: CASSPAGYEQYF
CDR3nt: TGTGCCAGCAGCCCCGCGGGGTATGAGCAGTACTTC
v_gene: TRBV9
d_gene: NA
j_gene: TRBJ2-5
abundance: NA

CDR3aa: CASRQGRGYTF
CDR3nt: TGTGCCAGCAGACAGGGTCGGGGCTACACCTTC
v_gene: TRBV27
d_gene: NA
j_gene: TRBJ1-2
abundance: NA

CDR3aa: CASSLGLAETSYNEQFF
CDR3nt: TGTGCCAGCAGCTTGGGGCTAGCGGAGACCTCCTACAATGAGCAGTTCTTC
v_gene: TRBV5-6
d_gene: TRBD2
j_gene: TRBJ2-1
abundance: NA

CDR3aa: CASSARRSGGQETQYF
CDR3nt: TGTGCCAGCAGCGCAAGACGTAGCGGGGGGCAAGAGACCCAGTACTTC
v_gene: TRBV7-2
d_gene: TRBD2
j_gene: TRBJ2-5
abundance: NA

CDR3aa: CASSPQVSGSFTDTQYF
CDR3nt: TGTGCCAGCTCACCTCAAGTTAGCGGGAGTTTCACAGATACGCAGTATTTT
v_gene: TRBV18
d_gene: TRBD2
j_gene: TRBJ2-3
abundance: NA

CDR3aa: CATSPRRNEKLFF
CDR3nt: TGTGCCACCAGCCCCCGGCGGAATGAAAAACTGTTTTTT
v_gene: TRBV15
d_gene: NA
j_gene: TRBJ1-4
abundance: NA

CDR3aa: CASSPRHQGRNEQFF
CDR3nt: TGTGCCAGCAGCCCCCGCCACCAGGGTAGGAATGAGCAGTTCTTC
v_gene: TRBV7-2
d_gene: NA
j_gene: TRBJ2-1
abundance: NA

CDR3aa: CASSSTGAAYEQYF
CDR3nt: TGTGCCAGCAGCTCGACAGGGGCAGCCTACGAGCAGTACTTC
v_gene: TRBV9
d_gene: TRBD1
j_gene: TRBJ2-7
abundance: NA

CDR3aa: CASRDRGQGTNEKLFF
CDR3nt: TGTGCCAGCAGAGACCGAGGGCAGGGGACTAATGAAAAACTGTTTTTT
v_gene: TRBV6-6
d_gene: NA
j_gene: TRBJ1-4
abundance: NA

CDR3aa: CASSQEHRQGAGLDEQFF
CDR3nt: TGTGCCAGCAGCCAAGAGCATAGGCAGGGGGCGGGTTTAGATGAGCAGTTCTTC
v_gene: TRBV4-2
d_gene: TRBD1
j_gene: TRBJ2-1
abundance: NA

CDR3aa: CATSRDRAYGYTF
CDR3nt: TGTGCCACCAGCAGAGACAGGGCTTATGGCTACACCTTC
v_gene: TRBV15
d_gene: NA
j_gene: TRBJ1-2
abundance: NA

CDR3aa: CASSNWRDEQYF
CDR3nt: TGTGCCAGCTCCAACTGGAGGGACGAGCAGTACTTC
v_gene: TRBV27
d_gene: NA
j_gene: TRBJ2-7
abundance: NA

CDR3aa: CASSNDWEQYF
CDR3nt: TGTGCCAGCAGCAACGACTGGGAGCAGTACTTC
v_gene: TRBV7-9
d_gene: NA
j_gene: TRBJ2-7
abundance: NA

CDR3aa: CASRPGTGRTGELFF
CDR3nt: TGTGCCAGCAGGCCCGGGACAGGCAGAACCGGGGAGCTGTTTTTT
v_gene: TRBV14
d_gene: TRBD1
j_gene: TRBJ2-2
abundance: NA

CDR3aa: CASSYNLNRGEAFF
CDR3nt: TGTGCCAGCAGCTACAACCTAAACCGGGGTGAAGCTTTCTTT
v_gene: TRBV5-4
d_gene: NA
j_gene: TRBJ1-1
abundance: NA